This T cell receptor (beta chain) was recorded in a study of cytomegalovirus exposure and HLA in healthy donors. This clone has just a few counts. No antigen is known for it. Use of 60 Vbeta and 13 Jbeta primers characterized the PCR. Method: immunoSEQ multiplex PCR; TCRdb's copy keeps in-frame clones and lacks some. The sample records approximately 170,000 clones, 80% to 85% being singletons. Findings and caveats of the study: Productive status was seen about 90% or about 30% of the time for most TCR beta V segments in an earlier analysis. Most subjects' HLA-A and HLA-B alleles were reportedly predicted from TCR beta sequences. The investigators catalogued under 200 TCR beta chains as cytomegalovirus-associated.

The CDR3 has 15 residues. Per germline, CDR1 SNHLY and CDR2 FYNNEI. V lost 6 bases, J lost 2 bases, and 7 bases stayed unmatched. V gene TRBV2 combines with J gene TRBJ2-5; 9 bases map to TRBD1. The TCR sequence derives from a boy between 2 and 10 years old in good health and CMV-seronegative. Specimen: PBMCs. The CDR3 region is CASRPGTGLQETQYF. In DNA, the CDR3 is TGTGCCAGCAGACCCGGGACAGGGCTACAAGAGACCCAGTACTTC.